The 26 T cell receptor beta chains presented below share a single source sample, sequenced in a study of cytomegalovirus exposure and HLA in healthy donors. Primers included in the PCR were 60 Vbeta and 13 Jbeta primers. TCRdb's copy holds only in-frame clones and misses some; the assay was immunoSEQ multiplex PCR. Seen here are about 200,000 clones, more than 75% observed once, and the top ten hold about 6%. Sequencing was performed on PBMCs. These receptor sequences come from a man aged 40-49 years in good health and CMV-seropositive.

The chain couples TRBV30 to TRBJ1-1; 9 bases line up with TRBD1. V was pared by 5 bases and J by 1 base, with 5 bases of the junction left unmatched. Germline V gene sequence: CDR1 GTSNPN, CDR2 SVGIG (reference sequence). This CDR3 is built from 14 residues. In DNA, the CDR3 is TGTGCCTGGTCACAGGGGGCGAGGAACACTGAAGCTTTCTTT. This gives the protein CAWSQGARNTEAFF. Supplemented by reference TRBV30 and TRBJ1-1, the full variable domain reads SQTIHQWPATLVQPVGSPLSLECTVEGTSNPNLYWYRQAAGRGLQLLFYSVGIGQISSEVPQNLSASRPQDRQFILSSKKLLLSDSGFYLCAWSQGARNTEAFFGQGTRLTVV.

The chain carries TRBV5-1 and TRBJ1-1; D perhaps matches TRBD1 (6 bases). Trimming took off 3 bases at V and 1 base at J, with 16 bases between the two ends. This CDR3 is 16 amino acids long. The germline gives CDR1 SGHRS, CDR2 YFSETQ. The CDR3 protein is CASSWTPGHQNTEAFF. In nucleotides, the CDR3 is TGCGCCAGCAGCTGGACCCCGGGACACCAGAACACTGAAGCTTTCTTT.

The V gene is TRBV6-5, the J gene TRBJ1-2; D not resolved. The ends were cut back, 6 bases at V and 8 bases at J, with 16 bases in the middle. The CDR3 extends over 13 amino acids. Germline assignment: CDR1 MNHEY and CDR2 SVGAGI. The CDR3 DNA reads TGTGCCAGCAGACCTGGGCCTTCGAGCGGCTACACCTTC. Translated: CASRPGPSSGYTF.

The J gene is TRBJ2-7, the V gene TRBV4-1; a weak D match, TRBD2 (6 bases). The CDR3 is 13 residues long. The germline CDR1 and CDR2 sequences are MGHRA and YSYEKL. Deletions cut 3 bases from V and 5 bases from J, with 11 bases between. The CDR3 nucleotides are TGCGCCAGCAGCCAGCTCTGGGGGGACGAGCAGTACTTC. This encodes CASSQLWGDEQYF.

This chain uses TRBV4-1 with TRBJ1-5; D may be TRBD1 (5 bases). With 0 bases removed from V and 5 bases from J, the gap between germline ends came to 11 bases. The CDR3 sequence is 15 residues long. Looked up from germline, CDR1 is MGHRA and CDR2 is YSYEKL. CDR3 DNA sequence: TGCGCCAGCAGCCAAGAAGCCAGGGACTATCAGCCCCAGCATTTT. Its translation is CASSQEARDYQPQHF.

J is TRBJ1-4 and V is TRBV7-2, with TRBD1 as a possible D gene (6 bases). This CDR3 spans 16 amino acids. The V gene lost 0 bases and the J gene lost 7 bases, with 15 bases spanning the gap. Germline CDR1 SGHTA, CDR2 FQGNSA. The DNA for the CDR3 is TGTGCCAGCAGCTTAGCATCCGTCAGGGGAAGTGAAAAACTGTTTTTT. Protein: CASSLASVRGSEKLFF.

This clone has a handful of counts. The V and J genes are TRBV9 and TRBJ1-2; tentatively, D is TRBD1 (6 bases). Trimming shortened V by 2 bases and J by 7 bases, and 15 bases separated the two germline ends. This CDR3 has 14 residues. Germline-derived CDR1 and CDR2 are SGDLS and YYNGEE. The CDR3 coding sequence is TGTGCCAGCAGCGTGACAGGCCAACAAGGTGGCTACACCTTC. Translating it yields CASSVTGQQGGYTF. The full variable domain, rest sourced from reference TRBV9 and TRBJ1-2, is DSGVTQTPKHLITATGQRVTLRCSPRSGDLSVYWYQQSLDQGLQFLIQYYNGEERAKGNILERFSAQQFPDLHSELNLSSLELGDSALYFCASSVTGQQGGYTFGSGTRLTVV.

V gene TRBV19 combines with J gene TRBJ1-2, with a tentative D call TRBD1 (6 bases). V gave up 3 bases and J gave up 0 bases, with 8 bases separating them. The CDR3 has 14 residues. Looked up from germline, CDR1 is LNHDA and CDR2 is SQIVND (reference sequence). The CDR3 nucleotides are TGTGCCAGTAGTATTTCAGGGGCTAACTATGGCTACACCTTC. This encodes CASSISGANYGYTF.

As for this clone: One junction end does not reproduce the germline sequence, and a read error may be involved. V is TRBV7-9 and J is TRBJ2-7; 8 nucleotides line up with TRBD1. Germline lookup yields CDR1 SEHNR and CDR2 FQNEAQ (reference sequence). The CDR3 length is 12 residues. CDR3 in amino acids: CSSSWTGYEQYF. The CDR3 DNA follows: TGTTCCAGCAGCTGGACAGGGTACGAGCAGTACTTC.

The rearrangement links TRBV28 to TRBJ2-7, with D possibly TRBD1 on 5 matching bases. This CDR3 has 14 residues. V was cut by 9 bases and J by 2 bases, with 17 bases left in between. The germline V gene has CDR1 MDHEN and CDR2 SYDVKM. This CDR3 is CARNTGFHPYEQYV. The CDR3 region has the DNA TGTGCCAGAAATACAGGTTTCCATCCCTACGAGCAGTACGTC.

The genes are TRBV19 and TRBJ2-6, with 7 nucleotides matching TRBD1. CDR3 size: 16 residues. The germline gives CDR1 LNHDA, CDR2 SQIVND (reference sequence). The J segment lost 0 bases and the V segment lost 4 bases, leaving 3 bases of the junction unmatched. The CDR3 spells CASSRGQISGANVLTF. CDR3 nucleotide sequence: TGTGCCAGTAGTAGGGGACAGATCTCTGGGGCCAACGTCCTGACTTTC.

This chain connects TRBV6-6 to TRBJ1-2; D is ambiguous. CDR3 length: 13 amino acids. Germline-derived CDR1 and CDR2 are MNHNY and SVGAGI (reference sequence). The V end lost 7 bases, the J end lost 4 bases, and 13 bases lay between the germline ends. CDR3 sequence reads: CASIKTDSYGYTF. DNA of the CDR3: TGTGCCAGCATTAAGACCGACTCCTATGGCTACACCTTC.

The gene calls are TRBV6-5 and TRBJ2-1, with D possibly being TRBD2 (6 bases). The CDR3 length is 15 residues. From germline, CDR1 is MNHEY and CDR2 SVGAGI. The ends were cut back, 5 bases at V and 0 bases at J, with 11 bases in the middle. The CDR3 spells CASSPLGGSYNEQFF. The CDR3 DNA follows: TGTGCCAGCAGTCCCCTGGGGGGCTCCTACAATGAGCAGTTCTTC.

V gene TRBV6-1 combines with J gene TRBJ2-4, with D possibly TRBD1 on 5 matching bases. Trimming left V 11 bases short and J 0 bases short, with 14 bases between. The CDR3 contains 14 residues. Germline V gene lookup returns CDR1 MNHNS and CDR2 SASEGT. This chain's CDR3 is CAGATPGAKNIQYF. CDR3 DNA: TGTGCCGGGGCCACTCCGGGAGCCAAAAACATTCAGTACTTC.

The V and J genes are TRBV6-1 and TRBJ2-1; 9 bases line up with TRBD2. The V and J ends lost 6 bases and 1 base, in that order; junction bases with no gene match: 4. This CDR3 comprises 15 residues. Germline V gene lookup returns CDR1 MNHNS and CDR2 SASEGT. The CDR3 DNA reads as TGTGCCAGCAGCCAAGGACTAGCGTCCTACAATGAGCAGTTCTTC. Its translation is CASSQGLASYNEQFF.

V and J are TRBV5-6 and TRBJ1-2; D is unclear. The CDR3 contains 14 residues. CDR1 is SGHDT and CDR2 is YYEEEE in the germline V gene. V dropped 4 bases and J dropped 2 bases, with 12 bases sitting between them. The CDR3 sequence: CASSPVWANYGYTF. CDR3 nucleotide sequence: TGTGCCAGCAGCCCAGTGTGGGCAAACTATGGCTACACCTTC.

The chain recombines TRBV6-6 with TRBJ2-5; maybe TRBD2 (5 bases). The V gene's germline CDR1 is MNHNY and CDR2 SVGAGI (reference sequence). The CDR3 has 15 residues. The V end was cut by 2 bases, the J end by 1 base, with 11 bases between. As DNA, the CDR3 is TGTGCCAGCAGTTACGGAGGACGCTCCCAAGAGACCCAGTACTTC. Protein sequence: CASSYGGRSQETQYF.

J is TRBJ1-2 and V is TRBV7-6; 8 nucleotides match TRBD1. The CDR3 consists of 12 residues. Losses at the gene ends were 7 bases for V and 6 bases for J; bases not matched to a gene: 4. Germline V CDR1 and CDR2: SGHVS, FNYEAQ. CDR3 nucleotide sequence: TGTGCCAGCACCTCAGGGGGCGATGGCTACACCTTC. It translates to CASTSGGDGYTF.

This clone has just one count. The rearrangement uses TRBV7-3 and TRBJ2-2, with D possibly being TRBD2 (6 bases). This CDR3 spans 15 amino acids. Trimming left V 5 bases short and J 2 bases short, with 12 bases between. Germline loops: CDR1 SGHTA, CDR2 FQGTGA. CDR3: CASSLGTGNTGELFF. In DNA, the CDR3 is TGTGCCAGCAGCCTGGGGACTGGAAACACCGGGGAGCTGTTTTTT.

The CDR3 loop reads CASSVGTTWSITDTQYF. CDR3 bases: TGTGCCAGCAGCGTAGGAACGACGTGGAGTATCACAGATACGCAGTATTTT. The rearrangement joins TRBV9 to TRBJ2-3, with D uncertain. This CDR3 is 17 amino acids long. Germline values: CDR1 SGDLS, CDR2 YYNGEE. V lost 0 bases and J lost 2, with 16 bases in between.

The chain is built from TRBV6-1 and TRBJ2-2; D might be TRBD2 (6 bases). The ends were cut back, 8 bases at V and 1 base at J, with 11 bases in the middle. From germline, CDR1 is MNHNS and CDR2 SASEGT. This CDR3 is 14 amino acids long. CDR3 bases: TGTGCCAGCGGTAGGGGAGGGAACACCGGGGAGCTGTTTTTT. This codes for CASGRGGNTGELFF.

The CDR3 loop reads CSVELAGDPDTQYF. The CDR3 DNA sequence: TGCAGCGTGGAACTAGCGGGAGATCCAGATACGCAGTATTTT. The J gene is TRBJ2-3, the V gene TRBV29-1, with 11 bases fitting TRBD2. J gave up 4 bases and V 6 bases, and 6 bases lay outside the gene matches. Germline CDR1 and CDR2: SQVTM and ANQGSEA. The CDR3 length is 14 residues.

This sequence joins TRBV7-6 and TRBJ1-3, with D possibly TRBD1 on 6 matching bases. CDR1 is SGHVS and CDR2 is FNYEAQ in the germline V gene. The V end lost 5 bases, the J end lost 4 bases, and 18 bases lay between the germline ends. The CDR3 contains 16 residues. The CDR3: CASSGKGGRGGNTIYF. The CDR3 nucleotides read TGTGCCAGCAGCGGAAAGGGGGGGCGCGGAGGAAACACCATATATTTT.

The rearrangement uses TRBV2 and TRBJ1-1, with D perhaps matching TRBD1 (6 bases). Germline lookup yields CDR1 SNHLY and CDR2 FYNNEI. V lost 8 bases and J lost 3, with 13 bases in between. The CDR3 sequence is 13 residues long. The CDR3 sequence: CASQWTADTEAFF. In DNA, the CDR3 is TGTGCCAGCCAATGGACAGCCGACACTGAAGCTTTCTTT.

The rearrangement uses TRBV9 and TRBJ2-2; D is perhaps TRBD2 (5 bases). V lost 0 bases to trimming and J lost 1 base, with 10 bases between them. CDR1 and CDR2 (germline): SGDLS, YYNGEE. The CDR3 covers 16 residues. CDR3 DNA sequence: TGTGCCAGCAGCGTAGCGCTAGCCGAGAACACCGGGGAGCTGTTTTTT. Protein: CASSVALAENTGELFF.

This chain joins TRBV5-6 and TRBJ2-1, with D unclear. The CDR3 totals 14 residues. The germline V and J ends were trimmed by 0 bases and 3 bases, with 7 bases remaining between them. Germline CDR1 is SGHDT and CDR2 is YYEEEE. CDR3: CASSLVRLYNEQFF. The CDR3 nucleotides are TGTGCCAGCAGCTTGGTTCGACTCTACAATGAGCAGTTCTTC.